This entry concerns a single TCR beta chain. Its target antigen remains unknown. Base-call qualities are not available, and no considerably larger clone is one nucleotide away. The data were obtained in a study of T cell changes during pregnancy in multiple sclerosis (dated by TCRdb to the late 2010s). Context from the whole study: The study looked at changes in the T cell repertoire across pregnancy in women with multiple sclerosis.

The germline V gene yields MNHNS for CDR1 and SASEGT for CDR2. Inclusive of the bounding cysteine and phenylalanine, the CDR3 is 17 residues long. Here the CDR3 DNA is all that survives: 51 bases in frame from base 1. V and J are trimmed by 4 bases and 3 bases, and the gene matches miss 7 bases of the junction. Receptor libraries were prepared by the immunoSEQ multiplex PCR assay. What TCRdb holds here is the immuneACCESS table cut down to in-frame rearrangements. Part of the clones is not present; checked against another copy, under half of the missing clones reflect an unresolved V gene, and the others are unexplained. This sample gives about 49,000 clones in total; 94% of them show up just once. The leading ten clones occupy approximately 5% of the sample.

The V and J segments used are TRBV6-1 and TRBJ2-3; TRBD2 agrees with 13 junctional bases. The clonotype comes from a female donor with multiple sclerosis, enrolled in a pregnancy study. The sequencing here drew on CD8+ T cells from peripheral blood mononuclear cells, taken before pregnancy. The CDR3 amino acid sequence is: CASSAWTSGSWTDTQYF. The DNA is TGTGCCAGCAGTGCTTGGACTAGCGGGAGTTGGACAGATACGCAGTATTTT.